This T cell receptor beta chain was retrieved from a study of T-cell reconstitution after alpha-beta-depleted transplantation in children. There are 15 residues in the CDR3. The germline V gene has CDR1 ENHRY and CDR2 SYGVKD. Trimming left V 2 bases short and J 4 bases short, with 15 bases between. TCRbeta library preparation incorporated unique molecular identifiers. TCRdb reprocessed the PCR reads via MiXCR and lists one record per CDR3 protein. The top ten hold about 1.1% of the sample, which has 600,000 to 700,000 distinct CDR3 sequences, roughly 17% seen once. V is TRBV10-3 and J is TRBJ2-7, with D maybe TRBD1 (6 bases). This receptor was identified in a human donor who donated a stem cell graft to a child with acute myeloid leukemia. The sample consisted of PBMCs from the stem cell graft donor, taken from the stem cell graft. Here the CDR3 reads CAISEREQGDYEQYF. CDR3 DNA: TGTGCCATCAGTGAGCGGGAACAGGGAGATTACGAGCAGTACTTC.